The TCR beta chain described here comes from a study of response to subunit inactivated influenza vaccine. In regard to this clonotype: Antigen: not known.

The CDR3 covers 17 residues. The V end lost 0 bases, the J end lost 0 bases, and 11 bases lay between the germline ends. Germline V gene data show CDR1 as MNHEY and CDR2 as SVGAGI. TCRdb fed the RT-PCR reads into MiXCR, producing one record per CDR3 protein. The table shows about 310,000 distinct CDR3 sequences, with just over 20% occurring only once. Points from the study as a whole: Only a handful of new T cells, the authors suggested, are recruited with each seasonal influenza vaccination.

Sequenced material: PBMCs from blood, taken 21 months after vaccination. The sequence derives from a man between 50 and 75 years old who received an inactivated influenza vaccine. The rearrangement uses TRBV6-5 and TRBJ2-2; possible D gene TRBD2, 6 bases. The CDR3 loop is CASSYSRRDANTGELFF. The CDR3 DNA sequence: TGTGCCAGCAGTTACTCGAGGCGGGACGCGAACACCGGGGAGCTGTTTTTT.